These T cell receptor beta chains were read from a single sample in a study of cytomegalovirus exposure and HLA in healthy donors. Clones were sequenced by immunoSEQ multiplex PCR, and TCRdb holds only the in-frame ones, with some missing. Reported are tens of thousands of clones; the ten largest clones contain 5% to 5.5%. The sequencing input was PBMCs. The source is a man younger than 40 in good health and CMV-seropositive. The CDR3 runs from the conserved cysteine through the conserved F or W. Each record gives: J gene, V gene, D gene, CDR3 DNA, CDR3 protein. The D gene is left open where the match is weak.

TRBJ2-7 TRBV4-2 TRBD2 TGTGCCAGCAGCCAAGATCGACCCTTTTCAGCGGGGGAGGCCTACGAGCAGTACTTC CASSQDRPFSAGEAYEQYF
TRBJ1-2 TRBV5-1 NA TGCGCCAGCAGCTCTATGTCCTCTTCGGGTGGCTACACCTTC CASSSMSSSGGYTF
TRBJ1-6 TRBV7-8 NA TGTGCCAGCAGCTCCCTGCCGGCAGGGCAGAATTCACCCCTCCACTTT CASSSLPAGQNSPLHF
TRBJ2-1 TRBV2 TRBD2 TGTGCCAGCAGGGAACGGAGGCTAGCGGGATCCGACAATGAGCAGTTCTTC CASRERRLAGSDNEQFF
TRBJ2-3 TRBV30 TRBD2 TGTGCCTGGAGTAGGGGGTTAGCGGGAGAAGGAGATACGCAGTATTTT CAWSRGLAGEGDTQYF
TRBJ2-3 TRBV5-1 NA TGCGCCAGCAGCGTGGGACAAGATACGCAGTATTTT CASSVGQDTQYF
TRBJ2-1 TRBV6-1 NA TGTGCCAGCAACTTGGGAGTGGTTGGGGAGCAGTTCTTC CASNLGVVGEQFF
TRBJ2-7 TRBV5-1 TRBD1 TGCGCCAGCAGCATGGGACAGGGGATACGCGAGCAGTACTTC CASSMGQGIREQYF
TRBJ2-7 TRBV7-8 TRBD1 TGTGCCAGCAGCGCACGACCGCCGGACAGGGATAGCGCCTACGAGCAGTACTTC CASSARPPDRDSAYEQYF
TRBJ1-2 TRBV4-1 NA TGCGCCAGCAGCCAAGTTGGAGTGTCTGACTATGGCTACACCTTC CASSQVGVSDYGYTF
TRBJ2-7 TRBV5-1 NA TGCGCCAGCAGCTTGGCCGCCGGGGGCTCCTACGAGCAGTACTTC CASSLAAGGSYEQYF
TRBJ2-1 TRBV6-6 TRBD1 TGTGCCAGCACCTCAGAACAGGGGGGAGGCAATGAGCAGTTCTTC CASTSEQGGGNEQFF
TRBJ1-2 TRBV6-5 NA TGTGCCAGCAGTTGGAGGGGAAATGGCTACACCTTC CASSWRGNGYTF
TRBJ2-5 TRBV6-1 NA TGTGCCAGCAGTAGGGGAGTAGCGGATGAAGAGACCCAGTACTTC CASSRGVADEETQYF
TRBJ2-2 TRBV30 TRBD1 TGTGCCTGGGGACAGGGGTCCGGGGAGCTGTTTTTT CAWGQGSGELFF
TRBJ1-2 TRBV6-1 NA TGTGCCAGCAGTGAACCAGGGCTCTATGGCTACACCTTC CASSEPGLYGYTF
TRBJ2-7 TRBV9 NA TGTGCCAGCAGCGTAGGTCTTCGTGGCAGAACATCCTACGAGCAGTACTTC CASSVGLRGRTSYEQYF
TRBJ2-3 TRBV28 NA TGTGCCAGCAGTCGACAGGTCTCTACGCAGTATTTT CASSRQVSTQYF
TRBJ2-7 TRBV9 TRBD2 TGTGCCAGCAGCGGGGCCGGGACTAGCAGCCACGAGCAGTACTTC CASSGAGTSSHEQYF
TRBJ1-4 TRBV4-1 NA TGCGCCAGCAGCCATGAGGAAGCGGGAAAACTGTTTTTT CASSHEEAGKLFF
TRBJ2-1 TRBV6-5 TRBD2 TGTGCCAGCAGTGACGGGACTAGCGGGAATGAGCAGTTCTTC CASSDGTSGNEQFF
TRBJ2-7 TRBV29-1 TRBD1 TGCAGCGTGACAGGGGATCACTACGAGCAGTACTTC CSVTGDHYEQYF
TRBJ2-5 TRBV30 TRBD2 TGTGCCTGGAGTGTAGGGAGGGAGAACCAGTACTTC CAWSVGRENQYF
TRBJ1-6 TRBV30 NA TGTGCCTCTCAAACATACTATAATTCACCCCTCCACTTT CASQTYYNSPLHF
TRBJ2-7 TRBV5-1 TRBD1 TGCGCCAGCAAACCCGGGACAGGATCCTACGAGCAGTACTTC CASKPGTGSYEQYF
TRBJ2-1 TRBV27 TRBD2 TGTGCCAGCAGTGGGGGCGGGAGGAGCTCCTACAATGAGCAGTTCTTC CASSGGGRSSYNEQFF
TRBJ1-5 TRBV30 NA TGTGCCTGGGGCACCCGGGGGAATCAGCCCCAGCATTTT CAWGTRGNQPQHF
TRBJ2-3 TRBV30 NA TGTGCCTGGCGGGTGGCGGGGGCCAGCACAGATACGCAGTATTTT CAWRVAGASTDTQYF